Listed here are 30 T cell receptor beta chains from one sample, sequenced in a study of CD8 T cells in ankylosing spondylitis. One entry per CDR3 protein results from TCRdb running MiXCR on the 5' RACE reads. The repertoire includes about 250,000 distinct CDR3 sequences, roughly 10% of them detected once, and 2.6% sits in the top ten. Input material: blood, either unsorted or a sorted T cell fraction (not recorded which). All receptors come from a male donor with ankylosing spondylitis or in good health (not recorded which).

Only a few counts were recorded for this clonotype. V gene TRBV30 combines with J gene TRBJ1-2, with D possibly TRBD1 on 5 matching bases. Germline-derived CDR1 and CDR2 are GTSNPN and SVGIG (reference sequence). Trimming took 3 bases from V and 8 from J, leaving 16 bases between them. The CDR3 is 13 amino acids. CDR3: CAWSPNGGDGYTF. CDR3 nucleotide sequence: TGTGCCTGGAGCCCAAACGGGGGAGACGGCTACACCTTC.

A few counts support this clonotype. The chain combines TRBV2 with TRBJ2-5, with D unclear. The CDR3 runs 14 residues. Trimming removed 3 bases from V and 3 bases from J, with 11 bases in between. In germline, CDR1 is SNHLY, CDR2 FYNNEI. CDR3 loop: CASSDVGREETQYF. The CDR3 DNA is TGTGCCAGCAGTGACGTGGGAAGGGAAGAGACCCAGTACTTC.

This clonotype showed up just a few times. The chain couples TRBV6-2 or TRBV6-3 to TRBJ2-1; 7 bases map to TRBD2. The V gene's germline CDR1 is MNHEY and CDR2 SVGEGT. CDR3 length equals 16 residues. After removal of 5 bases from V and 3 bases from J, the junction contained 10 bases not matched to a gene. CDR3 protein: CASSVTSPELYNEQFF. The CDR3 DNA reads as TGTGCCAGCAGTGTGACTAGCCCGGAGCTCTACAATGAGCAGTTCTTC.

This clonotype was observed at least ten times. Here the CDR3 reads CASSLGTGGAAFF. The CDR3 nucleotides are TGTGCCAGCAGTTTGGGGACAGGGGGCGCAGCTTTCTTT. J is TRBJ1-1 and V is TRBV12-3 or TRBV12-4, with 12 bases lining up with TRBD1. J was trimmed by 10 bases and V by 3 bases; bases with no gene match: 3. CDR3 length: 13 amino acids.

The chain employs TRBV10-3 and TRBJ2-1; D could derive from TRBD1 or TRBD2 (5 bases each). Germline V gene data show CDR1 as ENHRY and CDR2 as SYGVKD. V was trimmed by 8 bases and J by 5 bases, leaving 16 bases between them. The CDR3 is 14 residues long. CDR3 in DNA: TGTGCCATCCGCCGGGACGCTCACAACAATGAGCAGTTCTTC. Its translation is CAIRRDAHNNEQFF.

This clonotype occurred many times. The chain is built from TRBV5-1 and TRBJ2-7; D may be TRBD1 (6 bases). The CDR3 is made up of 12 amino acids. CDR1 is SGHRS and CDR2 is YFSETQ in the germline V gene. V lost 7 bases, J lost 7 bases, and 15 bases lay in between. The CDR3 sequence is CASSLPGDEQYF. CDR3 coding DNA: TGCGCCAGCTCTCTACCAGGGGATGAGCAGTACTTC.

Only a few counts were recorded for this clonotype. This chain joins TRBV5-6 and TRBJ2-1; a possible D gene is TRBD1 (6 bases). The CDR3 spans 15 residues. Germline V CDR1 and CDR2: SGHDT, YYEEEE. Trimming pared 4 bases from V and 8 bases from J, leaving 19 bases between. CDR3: CASSMDSGVFDEQFF. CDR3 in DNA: TGTGCCAGCAGCATGGACAGTGGGGTTTTCGATGAGCAGTTCTTC.

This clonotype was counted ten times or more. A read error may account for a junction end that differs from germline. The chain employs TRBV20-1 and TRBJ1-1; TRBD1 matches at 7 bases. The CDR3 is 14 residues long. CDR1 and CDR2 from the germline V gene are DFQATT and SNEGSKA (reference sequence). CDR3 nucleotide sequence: TGCAGTGCTGGAGAGGGGGCGGTATCCCCTGAAGCTTTCTTT. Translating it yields CSAGEGAVSPEAFF.

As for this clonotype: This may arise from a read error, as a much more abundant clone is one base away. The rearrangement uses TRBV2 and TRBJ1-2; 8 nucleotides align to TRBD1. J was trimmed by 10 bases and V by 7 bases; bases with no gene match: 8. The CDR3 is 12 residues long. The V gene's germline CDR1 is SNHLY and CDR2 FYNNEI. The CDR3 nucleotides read TGTGCCAGCACTACCGGGACAGGTGACTACACCTTC. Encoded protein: CASTTGTGDYTF.

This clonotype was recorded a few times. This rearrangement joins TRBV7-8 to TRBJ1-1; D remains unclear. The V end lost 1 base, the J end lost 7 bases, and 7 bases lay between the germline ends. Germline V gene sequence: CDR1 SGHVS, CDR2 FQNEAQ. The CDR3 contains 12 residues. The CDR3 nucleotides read TGTGCCAGCAGCTTAGGGAGACGTGAAGCTTTCTTT. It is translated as CASSLGRREAFF.

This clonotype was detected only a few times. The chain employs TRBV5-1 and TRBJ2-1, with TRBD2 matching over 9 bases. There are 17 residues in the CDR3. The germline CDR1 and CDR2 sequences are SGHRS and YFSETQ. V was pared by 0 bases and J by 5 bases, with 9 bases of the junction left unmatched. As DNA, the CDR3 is TGCGCCAGCAGCTTGGAGCCGGGACTAGCCCGTAACAATGAGCAGTTCTTC. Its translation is CASSLEPGLARNNEQFF.

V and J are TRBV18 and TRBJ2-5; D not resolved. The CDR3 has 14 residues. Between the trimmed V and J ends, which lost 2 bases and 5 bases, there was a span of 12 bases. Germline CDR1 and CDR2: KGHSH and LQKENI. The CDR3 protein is CASSPFADVETQYF. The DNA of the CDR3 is TGTGCCAGCTCACCATTCGCCGACGTGGAGACCCAGTACTTC. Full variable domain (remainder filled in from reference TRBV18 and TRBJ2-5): NAGVMQNPRHLVRRRGQEARLRCSPMKGHSHVYWYRQLPEEGLKFMVYLQKENIIDESGMPKERFSAEFPKEGPSILRIQQVVRGDSAAYFCASSPFADVETQYFGPGTRLLVL.

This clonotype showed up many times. The chain's CDR3 is CASSLASAKGSKHTQYF. The CDR3 nucleotides are TGCGCCAGCAGCTTGGCCTCGGCGAAAGGGAGTAAGCATACGCAGTATTTT. V is TRBV5-1 and J is TRBJ2-3, with a weak D call TRBD2 (5 bases). This CDR3 is built from 17 residues. Looked up from germline, CDR1 is SGHRS and CDR2 is YFSETQ. V gave up 0 bases and J gave up 7 bases, with 21 bases separating them.

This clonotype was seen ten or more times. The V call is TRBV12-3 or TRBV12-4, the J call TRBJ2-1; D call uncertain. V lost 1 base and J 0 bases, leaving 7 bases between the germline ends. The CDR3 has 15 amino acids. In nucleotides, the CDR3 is TGTGCCAGCAGTTTAGGGTTGAGCTCCTACAATGAGCAGTTCTTC. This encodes CASSLGLSSYNEQFF.

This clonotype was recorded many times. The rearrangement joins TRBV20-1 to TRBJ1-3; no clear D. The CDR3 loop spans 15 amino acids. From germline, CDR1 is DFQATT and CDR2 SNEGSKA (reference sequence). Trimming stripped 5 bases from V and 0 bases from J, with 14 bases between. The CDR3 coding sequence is TGCAGTGCTTCCTCGGGCCACCTCTCTGGAAACACCATATATTTT. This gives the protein CSASSGHLSGNTIYF.

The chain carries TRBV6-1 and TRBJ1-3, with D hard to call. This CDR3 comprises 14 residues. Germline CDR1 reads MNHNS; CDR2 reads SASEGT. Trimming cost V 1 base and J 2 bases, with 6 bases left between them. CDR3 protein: CASSEGPAGNTIYF. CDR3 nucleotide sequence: TGTGCCAGCAGTGAAGGTCCAGCTGGAAACACCATATATTTT.

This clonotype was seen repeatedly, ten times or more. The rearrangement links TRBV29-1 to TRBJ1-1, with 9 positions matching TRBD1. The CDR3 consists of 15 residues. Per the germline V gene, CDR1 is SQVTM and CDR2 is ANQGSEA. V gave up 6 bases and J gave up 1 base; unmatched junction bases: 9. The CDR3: CSVAGQGTSNTEAFF. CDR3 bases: TGCAGCGTCGCTGGACAGGGGACATCGAACACTGAAGCTTTCTTT.

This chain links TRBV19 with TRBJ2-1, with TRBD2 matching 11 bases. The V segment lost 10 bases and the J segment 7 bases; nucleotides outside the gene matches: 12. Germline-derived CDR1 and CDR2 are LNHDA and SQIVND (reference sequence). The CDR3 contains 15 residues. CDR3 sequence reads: CATTSGRSWVNEQFF. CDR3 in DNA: TGTGCCACAACTAGCGGGAGAAGTTGGGTGAATGAGCAGTTCTTC.

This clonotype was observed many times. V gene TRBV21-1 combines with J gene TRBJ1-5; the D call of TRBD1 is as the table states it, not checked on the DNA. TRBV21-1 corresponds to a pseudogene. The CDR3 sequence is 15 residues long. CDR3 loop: CASSKDSGQGQPQHF. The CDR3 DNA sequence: TGTGCCAGCAGCAAAGATTCAGGGCAGGGCCAGCCCCAGCATTTT.

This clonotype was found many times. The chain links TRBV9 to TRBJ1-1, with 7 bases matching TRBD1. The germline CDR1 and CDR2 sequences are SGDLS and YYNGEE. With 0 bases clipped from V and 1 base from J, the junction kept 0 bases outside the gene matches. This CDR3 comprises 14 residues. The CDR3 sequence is CASSVGQGNTEAFF. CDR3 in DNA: TGTGCCAGCAGCGTAGGACAGGGGAACACTGAAGCTTTCTTT. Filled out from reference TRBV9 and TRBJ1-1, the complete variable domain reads DSGVTQTPKHLITATGQRVTLRCSPRSGDLSVYWYQQSLDQGLQFLIQYYNGEERAKGNILERFSAQQFPDLHSELNLSSLELGDSALYFCASSVGQGNTEAFFGQGTRLTVV.

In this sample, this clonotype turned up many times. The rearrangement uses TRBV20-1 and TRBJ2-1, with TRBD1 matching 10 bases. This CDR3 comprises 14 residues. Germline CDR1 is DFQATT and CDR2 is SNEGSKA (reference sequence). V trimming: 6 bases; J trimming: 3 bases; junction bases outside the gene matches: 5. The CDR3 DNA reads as TGCAGTGCCTATGACAGGGGGCTCTACAATGAGCAGTTCTTC. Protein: CSAYDRGLYNEQFF.

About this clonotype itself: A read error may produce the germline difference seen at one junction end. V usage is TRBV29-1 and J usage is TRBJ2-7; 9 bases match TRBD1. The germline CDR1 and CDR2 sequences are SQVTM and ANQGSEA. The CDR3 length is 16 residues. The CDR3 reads CSVGSLAGQGTYAQYF. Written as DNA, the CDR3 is TGCAGCGTTGGCAGCCTCGCGGGACAGGGTACCTACGCGCAGTACTTC.

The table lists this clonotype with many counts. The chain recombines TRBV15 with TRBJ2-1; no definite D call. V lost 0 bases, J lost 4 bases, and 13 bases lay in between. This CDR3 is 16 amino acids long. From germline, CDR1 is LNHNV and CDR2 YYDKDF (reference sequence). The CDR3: CATSRDRSPVYNEQFF. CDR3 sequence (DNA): TGTGCCACCAGCAGAGATCGGAGTCCCGTGTACAATGAGCAGTTCTTC.

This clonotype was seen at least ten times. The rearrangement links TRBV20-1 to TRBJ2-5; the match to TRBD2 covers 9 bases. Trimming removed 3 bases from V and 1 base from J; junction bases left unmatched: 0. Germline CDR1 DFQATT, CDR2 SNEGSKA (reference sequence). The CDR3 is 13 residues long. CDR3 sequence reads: CSARTSGQETQYF. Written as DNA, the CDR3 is TGCAGTGCTAGGACTAGCGGCCAAGAGACCCAGTACTTC.

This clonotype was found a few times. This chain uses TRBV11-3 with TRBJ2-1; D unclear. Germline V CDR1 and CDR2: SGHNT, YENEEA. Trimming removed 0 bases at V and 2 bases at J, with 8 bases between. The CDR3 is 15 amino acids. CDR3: CASSLDTRAYNEQFF. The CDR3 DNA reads TGTGCCAGCAGCTTAGATACACGCGCCTACAATGAGCAGTTCTTC.

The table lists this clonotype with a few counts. CDR3 sequence reads: CASSTRDRVSGELFF. CDR3 nucleotide sequence: TGTGCCAGCAGCACCCGGGACAGGGTGTCCGGGGAGCTGTTTTTT. The chain recombines TRBV11-3 with TRBJ2-2; 9 bases agree with TRBD1. Germline V gene lookup returns CDR1 SGHNT and CDR2 YENEEA. V shed 5 bases and J 6 bases; nucleotides not matched to a gene: 7. This CDR3 comprises 15 residues.

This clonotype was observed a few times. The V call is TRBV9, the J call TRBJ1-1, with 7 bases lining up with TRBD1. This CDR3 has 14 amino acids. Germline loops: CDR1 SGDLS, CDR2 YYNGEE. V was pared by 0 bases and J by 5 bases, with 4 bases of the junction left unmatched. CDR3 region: CASSVAQGRTEAFF. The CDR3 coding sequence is TGTGCCAGCAGCGTAGCACAGGGGAGGACTGAAGCTTTCTTT. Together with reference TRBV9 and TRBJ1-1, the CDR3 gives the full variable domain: DSGVTQTPKHLITATGQRVTLRCSPRSGDLSVYWYQQSLDQGLQFLIQYYNGEERAKGNILERFSAQQFPDLHSELNLSSLELGDSALYFCASSVAQGRTEAFFGQGTRLTVV.

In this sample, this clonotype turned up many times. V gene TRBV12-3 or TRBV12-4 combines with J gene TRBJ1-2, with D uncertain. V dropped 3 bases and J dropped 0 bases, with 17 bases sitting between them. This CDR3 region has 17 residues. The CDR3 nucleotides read TGTGCCAGCAGTTTGGGCCAGCCAGACCCGGCTAACTATGGCTACACCTTC. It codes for CASSLGQPDPANYGYTF.

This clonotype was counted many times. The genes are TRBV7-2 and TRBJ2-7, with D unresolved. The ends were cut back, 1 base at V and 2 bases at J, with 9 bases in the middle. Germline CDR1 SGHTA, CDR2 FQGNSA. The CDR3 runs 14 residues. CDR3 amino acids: CASSLVPTTYEQYF. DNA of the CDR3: TGTGCCAGCAGCTTAGTCCCCACCACCTACGAGCAGTACTTC.

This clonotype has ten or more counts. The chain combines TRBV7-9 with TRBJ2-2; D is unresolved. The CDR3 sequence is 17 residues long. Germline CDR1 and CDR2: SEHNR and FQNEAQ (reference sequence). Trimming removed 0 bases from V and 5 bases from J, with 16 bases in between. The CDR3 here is CASSLAIGGRRTGELFF. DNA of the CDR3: TGTGCCAGCAGCTTAGCTATTGGTGGGCGCCGAACCGGGGAGCTGTTTTTT.